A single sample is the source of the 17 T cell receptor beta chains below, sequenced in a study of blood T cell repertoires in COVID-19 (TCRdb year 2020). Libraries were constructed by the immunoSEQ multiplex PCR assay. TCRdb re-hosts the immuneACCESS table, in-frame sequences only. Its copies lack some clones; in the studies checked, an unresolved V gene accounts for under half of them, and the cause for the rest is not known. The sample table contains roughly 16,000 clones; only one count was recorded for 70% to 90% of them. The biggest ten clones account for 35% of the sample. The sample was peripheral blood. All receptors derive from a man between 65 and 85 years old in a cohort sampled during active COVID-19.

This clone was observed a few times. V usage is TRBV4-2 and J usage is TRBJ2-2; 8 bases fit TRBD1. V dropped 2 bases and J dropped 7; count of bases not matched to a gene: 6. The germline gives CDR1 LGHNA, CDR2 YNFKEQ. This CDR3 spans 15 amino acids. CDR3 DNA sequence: TGTGCCAGCAGCCAACCGCAGGGGGCAATCGGGGAGCTGTTTTTT. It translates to CASSQPQGAIGELFF.

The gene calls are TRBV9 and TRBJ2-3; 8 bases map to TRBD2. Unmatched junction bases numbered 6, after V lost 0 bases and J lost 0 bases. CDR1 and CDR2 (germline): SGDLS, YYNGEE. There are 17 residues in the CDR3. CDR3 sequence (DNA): TGTGCCAGCAGCGTAGGGAGGGCTAGCGGGAGCACAGATACGCAGTATTTT. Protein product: CASSVGRASGSTDTQYF.

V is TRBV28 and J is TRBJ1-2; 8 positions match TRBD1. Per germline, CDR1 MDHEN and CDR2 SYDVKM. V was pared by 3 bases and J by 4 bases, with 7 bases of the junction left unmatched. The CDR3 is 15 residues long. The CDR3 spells CASSFGQGATYGYTF. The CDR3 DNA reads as TGTGCCAGCAGTTTCGGGCAGGGGGCGACCTATGGCTACACCTTC.

CDR3 nucleotide sequence: TGTGCCAGCAGCTCCCGGACTAGCGGAGAGGGGTACAATGAGCAGTTCTTC. It yields the protein CASSSRTSGEGYNEQFF. The gene calls are TRBV7-8 and TRBJ2-1; 10 bases match TRBD2. In germline, CDR1 is SGHVS, CDR2 FQNEAQ. Germline trimming cut 4 bases from V and 4 bases from J; bases unmatched to any gene: 10. This CDR3 has 17 residues.

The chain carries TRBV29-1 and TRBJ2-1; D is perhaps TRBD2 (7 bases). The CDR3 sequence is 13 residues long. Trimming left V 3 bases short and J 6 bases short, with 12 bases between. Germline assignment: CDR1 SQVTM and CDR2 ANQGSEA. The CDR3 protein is CSVDKGGSNEQFF. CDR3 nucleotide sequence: TGCAGCGTTGATAAGGGGGGGTCCAATGAGCAGTTCTTC.

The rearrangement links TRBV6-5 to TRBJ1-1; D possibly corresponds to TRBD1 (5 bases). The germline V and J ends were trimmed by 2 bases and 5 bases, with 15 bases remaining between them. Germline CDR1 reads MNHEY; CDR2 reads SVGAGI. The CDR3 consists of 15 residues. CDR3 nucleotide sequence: TGTGCCAGCAGTTACCTGGACACCGCGGGGACTGAAGCTTTCTTT. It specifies CASSYLDTAGTEAFF.

The CDR3 sequence is CASSSGSGTREQYF. CDR3 nucleotide sequence: TGTGCCAGCAGCTCCGGGTCGGGGACTCGCGAGCAGTACTTC. The chain is built from TRBV7-2 and TRBJ2-7; a weak D match, TRBD2 (6 bases). Trimming stripped 4 bases from V and 6 bases from J, with 16 bases between. The CDR3 covers 14 residues. Looked up from germline, CDR1 is SGHTA and CDR2 is FQGNSA. Complete variable domain (other parts from reference TRBV7-2 and TRBJ2-7): GAGVSQSPSNKVTEKGKDVELRCDPISGHTALYWYRQSLGQGLEFLIYFQGNSAPDKSGLPSDRFSAERTGGSVSTLTIQRTQQEDSAVYLCASSSGSGTREQYFGPGTRLTVT.

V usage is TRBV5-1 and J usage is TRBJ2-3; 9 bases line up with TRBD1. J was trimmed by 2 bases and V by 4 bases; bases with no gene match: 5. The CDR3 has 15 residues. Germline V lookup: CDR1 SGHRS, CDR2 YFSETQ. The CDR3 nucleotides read TGCGCCAGCAGCCCGGGACAGGGACACACAGATACGCAGTATTTT. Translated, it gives CASSPGQGHTDTQYF.

In nucleotides, the CDR3 is TGTGCCAGCAGCTCCCGGCGGGGCCGGGGGGAAGCTTTCTTT. Translated: CASSSRRGRGEAFF. The V call is TRBV11-3, the J call TRBJ1-1, with D perhaps matching TRBD1 (5 bases). The CDR3 length is 14 residues. The ends were cut back, 4 bases at V and 8 bases at J, with 17 bases in the middle. Looked up from germline, CDR1 is SGHNT and CDR2 is YENEEA.

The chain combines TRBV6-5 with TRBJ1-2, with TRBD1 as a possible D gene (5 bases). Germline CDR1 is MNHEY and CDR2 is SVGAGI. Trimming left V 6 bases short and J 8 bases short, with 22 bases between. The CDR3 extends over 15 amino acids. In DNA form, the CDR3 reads TGTGCCAGCAGCCTTCAAGGACACGACCTATACGGCTACACCTTC. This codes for CASSLQGHDLYGYTF.

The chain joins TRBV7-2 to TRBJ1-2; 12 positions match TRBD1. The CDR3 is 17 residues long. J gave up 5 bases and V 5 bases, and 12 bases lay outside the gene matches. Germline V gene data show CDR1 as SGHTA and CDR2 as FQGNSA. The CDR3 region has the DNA TGTGCCAGCAGCGAAACCGGGACAGGGGGCAGGGGGTATGGCTACACCTTC. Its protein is CASSETGTGGRGYGYTF.

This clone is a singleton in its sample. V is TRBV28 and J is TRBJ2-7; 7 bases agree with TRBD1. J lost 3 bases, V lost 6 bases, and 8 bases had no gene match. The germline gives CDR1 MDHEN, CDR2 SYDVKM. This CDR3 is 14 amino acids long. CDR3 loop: CASRTGTEVYEQYF. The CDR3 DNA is TGTGCCAGCAGGACCGGGACAGAAGTCTACGAGCAGTACTTC. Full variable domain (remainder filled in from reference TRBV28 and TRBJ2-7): DVKVTQSSRYLVKRTGEKVFLECVQDMDHENMFWYRQDPGLGLRLIYFSYDVKMKEKGDIPEGYSVSREKKERFSLILESASTNQTSMYLCASRTGTEVYEQYFGPGTRLTVT.

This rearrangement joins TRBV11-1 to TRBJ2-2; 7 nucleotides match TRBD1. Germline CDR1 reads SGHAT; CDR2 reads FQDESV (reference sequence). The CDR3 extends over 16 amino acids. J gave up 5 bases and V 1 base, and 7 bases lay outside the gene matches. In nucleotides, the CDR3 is TGTGCCAGCAGCTTAGGCAGACAGGGCGGAACCGGGGAGCTGTTTTTT. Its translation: CASSLGRQGGTGELFF. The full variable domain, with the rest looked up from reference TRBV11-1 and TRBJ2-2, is EAEVAQSPRYKITEKSQAVAFWCDPISGHATLYWYRQILGQGPELLVQFQDESVVDDSQLPKDRFSAERLKGVDSTLKIQPAELGDSAMYLCASSLGRQGGTGELFFGEGSRLTVL.

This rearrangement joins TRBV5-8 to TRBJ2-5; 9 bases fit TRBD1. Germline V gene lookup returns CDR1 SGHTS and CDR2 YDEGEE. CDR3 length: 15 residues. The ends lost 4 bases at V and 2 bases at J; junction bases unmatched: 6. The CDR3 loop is CASSPTGGQQETQYF. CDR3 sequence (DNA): TGTGCCAGCAGCCCGACAGGGGGTCAACAAGAGACCCAGTACTTC.

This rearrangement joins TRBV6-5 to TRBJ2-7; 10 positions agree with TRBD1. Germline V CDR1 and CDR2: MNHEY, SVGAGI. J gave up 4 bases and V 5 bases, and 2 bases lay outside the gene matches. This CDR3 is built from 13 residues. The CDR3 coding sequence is TGTGCCAGCAGTCGGGACAGGGGTTACGAGCAGTACTTC. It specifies CASSRDRGYEQYF.

The CDR3 coding sequence is TGTGCCAGCGCCGGGACAGGGGGAAATCAGCCCCAGCATTTT. It specifies CASAGTGGNQPQHF. The chain couples TRBV2 to TRBJ1-5; TRBD1 agrees at 11 bases. Germline loops: CDR1 SNHLY, CDR2 FYNNEI. The CDR3 is made up of 14 amino acids. Losses at the gene ends were 8 bases for V and 4 bases for J; bases not matched to a gene: 4.

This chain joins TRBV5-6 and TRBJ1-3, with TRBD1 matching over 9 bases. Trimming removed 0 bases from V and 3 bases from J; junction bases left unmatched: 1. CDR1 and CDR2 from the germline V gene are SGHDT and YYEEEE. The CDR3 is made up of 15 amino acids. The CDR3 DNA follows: TGTGCCAGCAGCTTGGACAGGGGGCTTGGAAACACCATATATTTT. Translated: CASSLDRGLGNTIYF.